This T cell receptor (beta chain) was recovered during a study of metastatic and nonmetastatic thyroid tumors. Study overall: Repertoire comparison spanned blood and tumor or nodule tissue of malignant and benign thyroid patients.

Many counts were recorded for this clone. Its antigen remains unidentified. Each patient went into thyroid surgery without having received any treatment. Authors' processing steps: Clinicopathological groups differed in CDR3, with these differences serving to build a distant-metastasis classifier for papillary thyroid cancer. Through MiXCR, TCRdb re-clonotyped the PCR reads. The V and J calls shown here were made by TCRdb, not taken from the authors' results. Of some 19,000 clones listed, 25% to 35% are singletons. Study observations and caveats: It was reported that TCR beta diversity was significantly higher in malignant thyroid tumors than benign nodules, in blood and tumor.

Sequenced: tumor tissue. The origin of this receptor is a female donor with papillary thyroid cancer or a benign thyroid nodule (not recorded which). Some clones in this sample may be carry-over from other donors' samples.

The CDR3 coding sequence is TGTGCCAGCAGCTTAGGGGGCGCGGTCTATGGCTACACCTTC. Amino acid sequence: CASSLGGAVYGYTF. V usage is TRBV7-8 and J usage is TRBJ1-2, with D perhaps matching TRBD1 (5 bases). The CDR3 totals 14 residues. Germline values: CDR1 SGHVS, CDR2 FQNEAQ. The V gene lost 1 base and the J gene lost 4 bases, with 10 bases spanning the gap.